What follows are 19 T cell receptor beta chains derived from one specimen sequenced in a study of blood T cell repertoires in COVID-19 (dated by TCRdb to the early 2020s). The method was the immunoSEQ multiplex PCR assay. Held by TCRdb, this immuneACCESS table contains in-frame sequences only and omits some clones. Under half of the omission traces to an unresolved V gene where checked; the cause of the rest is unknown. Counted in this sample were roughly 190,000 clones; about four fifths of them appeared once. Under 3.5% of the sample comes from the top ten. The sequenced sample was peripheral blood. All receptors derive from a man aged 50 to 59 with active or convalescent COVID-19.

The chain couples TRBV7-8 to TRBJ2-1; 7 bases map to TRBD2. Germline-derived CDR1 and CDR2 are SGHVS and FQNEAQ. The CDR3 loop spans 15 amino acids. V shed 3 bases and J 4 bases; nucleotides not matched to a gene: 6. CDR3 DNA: TGTGCCAGCAGCTTTGGGGGGGATCGGTACAATGAGCAGTTCTTC. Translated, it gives CASSFGGDRYNEQFF. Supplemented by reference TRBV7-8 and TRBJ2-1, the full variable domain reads GAGVSQSPRYKVAKRGQDVALRCDPISGHVSLFWYQQALGQGPEFLTYFQNEAQLDKSGLPSDRFFAERPEGSVSTLKIQRTQQEDSAVYLCASSFGGDRYNEQFFGPGTRLTVL.

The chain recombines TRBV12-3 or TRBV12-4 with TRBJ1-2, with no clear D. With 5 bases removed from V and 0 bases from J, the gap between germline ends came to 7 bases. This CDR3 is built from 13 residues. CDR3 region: CASSRVPNYGYTF. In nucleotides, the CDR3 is TGTGCCAGCAGTCGGGTACCTAACTATGGCTACACCTTC.

CDR3 nucleotide sequence: TGCAGTGCCAAAGAGGGTTCACCCCTCCACTTT. Its translation: CSAKEGSPLHF. V is TRBV20-1 and J is TRBJ1-6, with D unclear. V dropped 6 bases and J dropped 9 bases, with 9 bases sitting between them. The CDR3 totals 11 residues. Germline V gene lookup returns CDR1 DFQATT and CDR2 SNEGSKA (reference sequence).

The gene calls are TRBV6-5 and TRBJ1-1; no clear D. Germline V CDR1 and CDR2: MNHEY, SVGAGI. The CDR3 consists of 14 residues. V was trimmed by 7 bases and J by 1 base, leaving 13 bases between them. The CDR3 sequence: CASTPSPGNTEAFF. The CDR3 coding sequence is TGTGCCAGCACCCCAAGCCCAGGGAACACTGAAGCTTTCTTT.

The CDR3 bases are TGTGCCAGCAGTTACGGGGGGCAGGGGGCCTACAATGAGCAGTTCTTC. It specifies CASSYGGQGAYNEQFF. V is TRBV6-6 and J is TRBJ2-1; possibly TRBD1 for D (7 bases). Trimming removed 2 bases at V and 2 bases at J, with 13 bases between. The CDR3 sequence is 16 residues long. Germline loops: CDR1 MNHNY, CDR2 SVGAGI (reference sequence).

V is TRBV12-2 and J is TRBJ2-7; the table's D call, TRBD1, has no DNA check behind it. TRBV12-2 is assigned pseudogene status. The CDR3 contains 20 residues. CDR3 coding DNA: TGTGCAAGTCGCTTAAGAAGGGGGACGGCAGGGATCTCCATCTCCTACGAGCAGTACTTC. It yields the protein CASRLRRGTAGISISYEQYF.

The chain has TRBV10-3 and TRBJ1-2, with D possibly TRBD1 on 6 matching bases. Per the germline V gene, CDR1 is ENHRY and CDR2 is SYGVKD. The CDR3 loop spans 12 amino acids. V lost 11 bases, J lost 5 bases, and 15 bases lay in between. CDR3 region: CAAGTQGYGYTF. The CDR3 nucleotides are TGTGCCGCAGGGACCCAGGGGTATGGCTACACCTTC.

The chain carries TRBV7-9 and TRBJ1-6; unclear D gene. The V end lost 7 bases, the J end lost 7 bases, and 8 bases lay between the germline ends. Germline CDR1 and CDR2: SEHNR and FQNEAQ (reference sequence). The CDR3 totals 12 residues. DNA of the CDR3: TGTGCCAGCACCACTCCCAATTCACCCCTCCACTTT. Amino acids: CASTTPNSPLHF. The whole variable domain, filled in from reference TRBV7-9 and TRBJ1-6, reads DTGVSQNPRHKITKRGQNVTFRCDPISEHNRLYWYRQTLGQGPEFLTYFQNEAQLEKSRLLSDRFSAERPKGSFSTLEIQRTEQGDSAMYLCASTTPNSPLHFGNGTRLTVT.

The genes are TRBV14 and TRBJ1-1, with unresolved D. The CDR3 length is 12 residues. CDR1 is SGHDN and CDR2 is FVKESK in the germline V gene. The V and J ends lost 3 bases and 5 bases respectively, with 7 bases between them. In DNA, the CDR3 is TGTGCCAGCAGCCATTGGAGGACTGAAGCTTTCTTT. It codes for CASSHWRTEAFF.

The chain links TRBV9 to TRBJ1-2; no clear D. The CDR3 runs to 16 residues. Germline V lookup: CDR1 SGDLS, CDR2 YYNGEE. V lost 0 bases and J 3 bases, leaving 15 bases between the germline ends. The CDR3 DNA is TGTGCCAGCAGCGTAGGAGGGAGTCTTATAGACTATGGCTACACCTTC. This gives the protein CASSVGGSLIDYGYTF. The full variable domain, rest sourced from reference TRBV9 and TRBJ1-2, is DSGVTQTPKHLITATGQRVTLRCSPRSGDLSVYWYQQSLDQGLQFLIQYYNGEERAKGNILERFSAQQFPDLHSELNLSSLELGDSALYFCASSVGGSLIDYGYTFGSGTRLTVV.

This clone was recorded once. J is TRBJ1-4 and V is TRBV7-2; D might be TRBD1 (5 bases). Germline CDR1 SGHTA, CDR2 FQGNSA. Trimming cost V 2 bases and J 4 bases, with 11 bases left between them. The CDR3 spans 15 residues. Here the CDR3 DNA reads TGTGCCAGCAGCTTATCGGGCAGGGATAATGAAAAACTGTTTTTT. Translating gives CASSLSGRDNEKLFF. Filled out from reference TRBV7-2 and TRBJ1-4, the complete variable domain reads GAGVSQSPSNKVTEKGKDVELRCDPISGHTALYWYRQSLGQGLEFLIYFQGNSAPDKSGLPSDRFSAERTGGSVSTLTIQRTQQEDSAVYLCASSLSGRDNEKLFFGSGTQLSVL.

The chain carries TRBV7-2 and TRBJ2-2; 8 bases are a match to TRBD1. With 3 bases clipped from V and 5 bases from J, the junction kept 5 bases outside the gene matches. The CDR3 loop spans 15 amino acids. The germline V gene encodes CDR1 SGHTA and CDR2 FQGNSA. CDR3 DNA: TGTGCCAGCAGCTTGACAGGGGACCAGACCGGGGAGCTGTTTTTT. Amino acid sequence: CASSLTGDQTGELFF.

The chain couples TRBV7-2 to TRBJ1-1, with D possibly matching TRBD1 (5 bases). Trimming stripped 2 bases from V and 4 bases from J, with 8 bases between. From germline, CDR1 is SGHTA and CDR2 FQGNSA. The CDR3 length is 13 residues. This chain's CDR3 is CASSLRGITEAFF. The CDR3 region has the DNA TGTGCCAGCAGCTTAAGGGGTATCACTGAAGCTTTCTTT. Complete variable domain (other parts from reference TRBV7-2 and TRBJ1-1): GAGVSQSPSNKVTEKGKDVELRCDPISGHTALYWYRQSLGQGLEFLIYFQGNSAPDKSGLPSDRFSAERTGGSVSTLTIQRTQQEDSAVYLCASSLRGITEAFFGQGTRLTVV.

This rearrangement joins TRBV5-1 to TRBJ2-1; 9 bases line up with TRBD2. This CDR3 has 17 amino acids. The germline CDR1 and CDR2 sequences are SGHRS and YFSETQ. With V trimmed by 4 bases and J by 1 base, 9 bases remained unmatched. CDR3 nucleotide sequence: TGCGCCAGCAGCCCCCGACTAGCGGCTTTGTCCTACAATGAGCAGTTCTTC. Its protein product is CASSPRLAALSYNEQFF.

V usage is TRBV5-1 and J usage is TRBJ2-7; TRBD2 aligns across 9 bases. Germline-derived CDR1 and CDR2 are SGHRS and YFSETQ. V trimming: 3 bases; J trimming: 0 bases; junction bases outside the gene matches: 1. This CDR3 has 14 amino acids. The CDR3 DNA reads TGCGCCAGCAGCTCGCGGGGGGGCTCCTACGAGCAGTACTTC. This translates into CASSSRGGSYEQYF.

This chain's CDR3 is CASSKGTGDEQYF. CDR3 coding DNA: TGCGCCAGCAGCAAAGGGACAGGGGACGAGCAGTACTTC. This chain uses TRBV5-1 with TRBJ2-7, with 10 bases matching TRBD1. The CDR3 length is 13 residues. Trimming removed 4 bases from V and 5 bases from J; junction bases left unmatched: 3. Per germline, CDR1 SGHRS and CDR2 YFSETQ.

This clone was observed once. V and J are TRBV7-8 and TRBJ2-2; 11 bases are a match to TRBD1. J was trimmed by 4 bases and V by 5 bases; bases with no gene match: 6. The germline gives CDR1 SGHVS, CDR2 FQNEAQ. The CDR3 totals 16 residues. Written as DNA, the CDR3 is TGTGCCAGCAGCCCGTGGACAGGGGGCGGCACCGGGGAGCTGTTTTTT. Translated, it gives CASSPWTGGGTGELFF.

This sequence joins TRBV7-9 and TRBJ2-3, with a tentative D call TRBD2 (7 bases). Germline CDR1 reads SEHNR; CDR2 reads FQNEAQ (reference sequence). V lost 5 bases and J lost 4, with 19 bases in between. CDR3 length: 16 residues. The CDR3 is CASSPTFGGQADTQYF. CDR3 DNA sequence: TGTGCCAGCAGCCCCACTTTCGGGGGGCAAGCAGATACGCAGTATTTT.

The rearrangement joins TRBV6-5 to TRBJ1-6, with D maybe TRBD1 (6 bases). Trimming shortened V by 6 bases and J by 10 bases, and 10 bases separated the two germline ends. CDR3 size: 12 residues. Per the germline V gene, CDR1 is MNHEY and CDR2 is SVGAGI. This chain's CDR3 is CASSLTGSPLHF. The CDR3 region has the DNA TGTGCCAGCAGCTTGACAGGCTCACCCCTCCACTTT.